Listed below are T cell receptor beta chains from one sample, sequenced in a study of CD4 T cells in relation to SARS-CoV-2 and coronaviruses. These receptors have no identified antigens. The method was immunoSEQ multiplex PCR; TCRdb's version includes in-frame clones alone and lacks a portion of them. Of fewer than 25,000 clones detected, over 70% appear once; the ten largest clones hold about a sixth. Material for sequencing was CD4+ T cells from PBMCs, cultured in vitro. These receptors were obtained from a human donor in good health. The CDR3 runs from the conserved cysteine through the conserved F or W. Each record gives: V gene, clone size, J gene, D gene, CDR3 DNA, CDR3 protein. D genes are given only for firm matches. A row's size may be missing; if present it is once, few, many or a size class.

V: TRBV5-6
size: few
J: TRBJ2-6
D: NA
DNA: TGTGCCAGCAGCCCGGCAAGGACGGCCCACTCTGGGGCCAACGTCCTGACTTTC
CDR3: CASSPARTAHSGANVLTF

V: TRBV5-1
size: NA
J: TRBJ2-2
D: NA
DNA: TGCGCCACCACATCGGAAGGTTACACCGGGGAGCTGTTTTTT
CDR3: CATTSEGYTGELFF

V: TRBV5-1
size: NA
J: TRBJ2-1
D: TRBD2
DNA: TGCGCCAGCAGCGGATTTGGGACTAGCGGGACCTACAATGAGCAGTTCTTC
CDR3: CASSGFGTSGTYNEQFF

V: TRBV2
size: NA
J: TRBJ1-5
D: NA
DNA: TGTGCCAGCAGTGAAGATGTCCAGGATTATCAGCCCCAGCATTTT
CDR3: CASSEDVQDYQPQHF

V: TRBV5-6
size: NA
J: TRBJ2-7
D: TRBD1
DNA: TGTGCCAGCAGCTCGGGACAGGGACCCTACGAGCAGTACTTC
CDR3: CASSSGQGPYEQYF

V: TRBV5-5
size: NA
J: TRBJ2-1
D: NA
DNA: TGTGCCAGCAGCTTGGGGGTGACAGGGACTCTTGAGCAGTTCTTC
CDR3: CASSLGVTGTLEQFF

V: TRBV9
size: NA
J: TRBJ2-1
D: TRBD2
DNA: TGTGCCAGCAGCGTATCCGTCCTGGCGGGAGGCCACAAAAAGACCTACAATGAGCAGTTCTTC
CDR3: CASSVSVLAGGHKKTYNEQFF

V: TRBV2
size: few
J: TRBJ2-1
D: NA
DNA: TGTGCCAGCCGGGGAGAAGGAGGGTATGAGCAGTTCTTC
CDR3: CASRGEGGYEQFF

V: TRBV7-2
size: NA
J: TRBJ2-7
D: TRBD2
DNA: TGTGCCAGCAGCTTGATGGGGACTAGCGGCTACGAGCAGTACTTC
CDR3: CASSLMGTSGYEQYF

V: TRBV4-2
size: NA
J: TRBJ2-1
D: TRBD2
DNA: TGTGCCAGCAGCCAAGAGGCCCGCGGGAGGACCTCAAGAGGGGCGTTCTTC
CDR3: CASSQEARGRTSRGAFF

V: TRBV10-3
size: once
J: TRBJ2-3
D: TRBD1
DNA: TGTGCCATCAGTGAGACCACGGGACAGGGGGTGACAGATACGCAGTATTTT
CDR3: CAISETTGQGVTDTQYF

V: TRBV15
size: once
J: TRBJ1-1
D: NA
DNA: TGTGCCACCAGCAGAGATTTGTGGACCAAAGCTTTCTTT
CDR3: CATSRDLWTKAFF

V: TRBV30
size: NA
J: TRBJ1-1
D: NA
DNA: TGTGCCTGGAGTCCCCCATGGGGGACACCCGGGAAGAGTGAAGCTTTCTTT
CDR3: CAWSPPWGTPGKSEAFF

V: TRBV20-1
size: NA
J: TRBJ1-2
D: TRBD1
DNA: TGCAGTGCTTGGACAGGGGATGGCTACACCTTC
CDR3: CSAWTGDGYTF

V: TRBV5-4
size: NA
J: TRBJ1-2
D: NA
DNA: TGTGCCAGCAGCTTGAAGGGGGGAAGGGGCGGCTACACCTTC
CDR3: CASSLKGGRGGYTF

V: TRBV7-9
size: NA
J: TRBJ2-1
D: NA
DNA: TGTGCCAGCAGCCCCCACAGGTCATACAATGAGCAGTTCTTC
CDR3: CASSPHRSYNEQFF

V: TRBV7-2
size: NA
J: TRBJ2-5
D: NA
DNA: TGTGCCAGCAGCCCTACCGGGACCTCACAAGAGACCCAGTACTTC
CDR3: CASSPTGTSQETQYF

V: TRBV5-5
size: NA
J: TRBJ1-4
D: NA
DNA: TGTGCCAGCAGCTTTTTTCCGGCCGAAAAACTGTTTTTT
CDR3: CASSFFPAEKLFF

V: TRBV30
size: NA
J: TRBJ1-4
D: NA
DNA: TGTGCCTGGAGAAATGTCGGGGGAAGGAATGAAAAACTGTTTTTT
CDR3: CAWRNVGGRNEKLFF

V: TRBV10-2
size: NA
J: TRBJ2-3
D: TRBD2
DNA: TGCGCCAGCCGAAGACTAGCAGAAAGCACAGATACGCAGTATTTT
CDR3: CASRRLAESTDTQYF

V: TRBV5-6
size: NA
J: TRBJ1-4
D: TRBD1
DNA: TGTGCCAGCAGCCCTTGGACAGGCGGCGAAAAACTGTTTTTT
CDR3: CASSPWTGGEKLFF

V: TRBV2
size: NA
J: TRBJ1-1
D: TRBD1
DNA: TGTGCCAGCAGTATACGGACAGGGCAAACTGAAGCTTTCTTT
CDR3: CASSIRTGQTEAFF

V: TRBV29-1
size: NA
J: TRBJ2-7
D: NA
DNA: TGCAGCGTTACAGATCGCTCCTACGAGCAGTACTTC
CDR3: CSVTDRSYEQYF

V: TRBV10-3
size: NA
J: TRBJ1-3
D: NA
DNA: TGTGCCATCAGGCCCCCCTCTGGAAACACCATATATTTT
CDR3: CAIRPPSGNTIYF

V: TRBV30
size: few
J: TRBJ2-5
D: TRBD2
DNA: TGTGCCTGGAGTGTAGGGACTAGCGGATTCCAAGAGACCCAGTACTTC
CDR3: CAWSVGTSGFQETQYF

V: TRBV25-1
size: NA
J: TRBJ2-1
D: NA
DNA: TGTGCCAGCAGCGCCCTTGTCCAGTACAATGAGCAGTTCTTC
CDR3: CASSALVQYNEQFF

V: TRBV9
size: NA
J: TRBJ2-3
D: TRBD2
DNA: TGTGCCAGCACAATGAGCGGGACTCCCTCTGATACGCAGTATTTT
CDR3: CASTMSGTPSDTQYF

V: TRBV11-2
size: NA
J: TRBJ1-2
D: NA
DNA: TGTGCCAGCAGCTTAGGTGTGGTTGATGGCTACACCTTC
CDR3: CASSLGVVDGYTF

V: TRBV6-5
size: few
J: TRBJ2-7
D: NA
DNA: TGTGCCAGCAACTTAAGGGCAGGGGTGGGCGAGCAGTACTTC
CDR3: CASNLRAGVGEQYF

V: TRBV7-9
size: NA
J: TRBJ2-2
D: NA
DNA: TGTGCCAGCAGCCCGCTCGGGCCCACCGGGGAGCTGTTTTTT
CDR3: CASSPLGPTGELFF

V: TRBV30
size: NA
J: TRBJ1-5
D: NA
DNA: TGTGCCTGCTCGTATAGCAATCAGCCCCAGCATTTT
CDR3: CACSYSNQPQHF

V: TRBV6-5
size: once
J: TRBJ1-3
D: NA
DNA: TGTGCCAGCAGTCCTGCACGGGGAAACACCATATATTTT
CDR3: CASSPARGNTIYF

V: TRBV6-5
size: NA
J: TRBJ2-7
D: NA
DNA: TGTGCCAGCAGTTATTGGGGGGAGACCTACGAGCAGTACTTC
CDR3: CASSYWGETYEQYF

V: TRBV12-3/TRBV12-4
size: NA
J: TRBJ1-1
D: NA
DNA: TGTGCCAGCAGTTTTTTTCTGGGCAGTCAAGCTTTCTTT
CDR3: CASSFFLGSQAFF

V: TRBV24-1
size: NA
J: TRBJ2-1
D: TRBD2
DNA: TGTGCCACCAGTGATCCAAGCGGGAGAGGCGGCAATGAGCAGTTCTTC
CDR3: CATSDPSGRGGNEQFF

V: TRBV9
size: few
J: TRBJ1-2
D: NA
DNA: TGTGCCAGCAGCGTAGTCCCGGGCTATGGCTACACCTTC
CDR3: CASSVVPGYGYTF

V: TRBV6-2/TRBV6-3
size: NA
J: TRBJ2-4
D: NA
DNA: TGTGCCAGCAGTTACTTCCGATTGGGGGTCCCAAAGTCGAACATTCAGTACTTC
CDR3: CASSYFRLGVPKSNIQYF

V: TRBV5-4
size: NA
J: TRBJ1-1
D: NA
DNA: TGTGCCAGCAGCCCGAGGTCTAAGAGGGTTTCTAGAGACACTGAAGCTTTCTTT
CDR3: CASSPRSKRVSRDTEAFF

V: TRBV5-4
size: NA
J: TRBJ2-7
D: TRBD1
DNA: TGTGCCAGCAGCCGAACCGGGACAGGGACCTACGAGCAGTACTTC
CDR3: CASSRTGTGTYEQYF

V: TRBV19
size: once
J: TRBJ1-1
D: NA
DNA: TGTGCCAGTAGTATAGATCCCAGGCGATCTGAAGCTTTCTTT
CDR3: CASSIDPRRSEAFF

V: TRBV19
size: NA
J: TRBJ1-1
D: NA
DNA: TGTGCCAGTAGTATAGAGGGACCACCCGGGGCTGAAGCTTTCTTT
CDR3: CASSIEGPPGAEAFF

V: TRBV2
size: NA
J: TRBJ2-1
D: TRBD1
DNA: TGTGCCAGCACCCAGGGACAGGGGACCCTCAATGAGCAGTTCTTC
CDR3: CASTQGQGTLNEQFF

V: TRBV9
size: NA
J: TRBJ2-7
D: TRBD1
DNA: TGTGCCAGCAGCGTACAGGGACAGGGGGGGGAGCAGTACTTC
CDR3: CASSVQGQGGEQYF

V: TRBV19
size: NA
J: TRBJ2-5
D: TRBD2
DNA: TGTGCCAGTAGTCCCAAAACGGGAGGTAGAGAGACCCAGTACTTC
CDR3: CASSPKTGGRETQYF

V: TRBV7-3
size: NA
J: TRBJ1-1
D: NA
DNA: TGTGCCAGCAGCAGGGACGGAAACACTGAAGCTTTCTTT
CDR3: CASSRDGNTEAFF

V: TRBV7-9
size: NA
J: TRBJ2-7
D: NA
DNA: TGTGCCAGCAGCTTTTTGATCGGCGAGCAGTACTTC
CDR3: CASSFLIGEQYF

V: TRBV29-1
size: NA
J: TRBJ1-2
D: NA
DNA: TGCAGCGTTGTTGGTTTCGGCGATAACTATGGCTACACCTTC
CDR3: CSVVGFGDNYGYTF

V: TRBV19
size: NA
J: TRBJ1-3
D: TRBD1
DNA: TGTGCCAGTTTCCGGGACAGGGCTGGAAACACCATATATTTT
CDR3: CASFRDRAGNTIYF

V: TRBV30
size: NA
J: TRBJ1-6
D: NA
DNA: TGTGCCTGGTCCGGTAACTATAATTCACCCCTCCACTTT
CDR3: CAWSGNYNSPLHF

V: TRBV5-1
size: NA
J: TRBJ2-3
D: TRBD1
DNA: TGCGCCAGCAGCTTAGGACAGGGCGGATTTACGCAGTATTTT
CDR3: CASSLGQGGFTQYF

V: TRBV27
size: NA
J: TRBJ1-3
D: NA
DNA: TGTGCCAGCAGTTCAGGATCCGGCTCTGGAAACACCATATATTTT
CDR3: CASSSGSGSGNTIYF